This T cell receptor beta chain originates from a study of blood T cell repertoires in COVID-19. Study summary: The United States, Italy and Spain provided the acute and convalescent COVID-19 samples. PBMCs, B-cell-depleted T cells, or T cells were the source of the cDNA or gDNA that made up the material.

As originally analysed: Nucleated cell number was recorded as an estimate derived from reference gene primer amplification. The data were produced by immunoSEQ multiplex PCR, yet TCRdb's version contains in-frame clones alone and is incomplete. The V and J calls and clone size were taken over from that table, and D and trimming were inferred from the DNA. Of about 86,000 clones listed, around 85% are singletons. This receptor was obtained from a man between 65 and 85 years old with acute or convalescent COVID-19. The sequencing sample was made of peripheral blood.

The CDR3 nucleotides are TGTGCCACCAGCAGAGATGGGGGTAGCGGGGGCCCCACAGATACGCAGTATTTT. Protein: CATSRDGGSGGPTDTQYF. The rearrangement links TRBV15 to TRBJ2-3, with 9 bases lining up with TRBD2. This CDR3 has 18 residues. The junction had 9 bases not matched to a gene; V was cut back by 0 bases and J by 2 bases. CDR1 LNHNV and CDR2 YYDKDF come from the germline V gene (reference sequence).